These 19 T cell receptor beta chains were all obtained from the same sample, sequenced in a study of OX40 agonist ivuxolimab in advanced cancers. Generated by immunoSEQ multiplex PCR, the TCRdb table keeps only in-frame clones and is missing some. This sample has around 150,000 clones; 90% to 95% occur once, and the top ten carry approximately 0.32%. The source material was CD4+ or CD8+ T cells sorted from blood, sampled in a trial of the OX40 agonist ivuxolimab. The receptors here all came from an adult with an advanced solid tumor such as melanoma, head and neck, liver or kidney cancer.

The count of this clone is one. The chain combines TRBV11-2 with TRBJ1-3; tentatively, D is TRBD1 (5 bases). Germline V gene data show CDR1 as SGHAT and CDR2 as FQNNGV. V was pared by 5 bases and J by 7 bases, with 12 bases between. The CDR3 contains 13 residues. The CDR3 DNA reads TGTGCCAGCAGCGGAGGGGCCGGGAACACCATATATTTT. It yields the protein CASSGGAGNTIYF.

The chain combines TRBV18 with TRBJ1-2, with D hard to call. This CDR3 spans 13 amino acids. V dropped 3 bases and J dropped 5 bases, with 10 bases sitting between them. Looked up from germline, CDR1 is KGHSH and CDR2 is LQKENI. CDR3 nucleotide sequence: TGTGCCAGCTCACCGGCAGTCCGATATGGCTACACCTTC. This gives the protein CASSPAVRYGYTF.

The chain uses TRBV6-6 and TRBJ2-7, with a tentative D call TRBD2 (6 bases). The V end lost 0 bases, the J end lost 12 bases, and 21 bases lay between the germline ends. Germline CDR1 reads MNHNY; CDR2 reads SVGAGI (reference sequence). The CDR3 is 15 amino acids. The DNA for the CDR3 is TGTGCCAGCAGTTACTCGTTCTCGATGAAAAGGGAGGTGTACTTC. The encoded protein is CASSYSFSMKREVYF.

V is TRBV11-3 and J is TRBJ2-5; the D gene is possibly TRBD2 (5 bases). This CDR3 has 15 residues. Germline CDR1 reads SGHNT; CDR2 reads YENEEA. The ends were cut back, 1 base at V and 4 bases at J, with 13 bases in the middle. The CDR3 loop is CASSLGGLDTETQYF. The CDR3 DNA follows: TGTGCCAGCAGCTTAGGAGGGCTGGATACAGAGACCCAGTACTTC.

The sample holds a few counts of this clone. J is TRBJ1-1 and V is TRBV7-2, with no clear D. Germline assignment: CDR1 SGHTA and CDR2 FQGNSA. Trimming pared 0 bases from V and 0 bases from J, leaving 5 bases between. The CDR3 totals 14 residues. CDR3 in DNA: TGTGCCAGCAGCTTAGCGGCAGTGAACACTGAAGCTTTCTTT. Protein product: CASSLAAVNTEAFF.

This sequence joins TRBV5-4 and TRBJ2-7, with D possibly matching TRBD1 (5 bases). Germline loops: CDR1 SGHNT, CDR2 YYREEE (reference sequence). CDR3 length: 14 residues. The V gene lost 3 bases and the J gene lost 2 bases, with 12 bases spanning the gap. CDR3 protein: CASSSWAGPYEQYF. For the CDR3, the DNA is TGTGCCAGCAGCTCATGGGCAGGGCCCTACGAGCAGTACTTC.

The chain is built from TRBV11-1 and TRBJ1-2, with D possibly being TRBD1 (5 bases). CDR1 is SGHAT and CDR2 is FQDESV in the germline V gene (reference sequence). The V end was cut by 2 bases, the J end by 0 bases, with 13 bases between. This CDR3 region has 16 residues. The CDR3 spells CASSLSPGRANYGYTF. The CDR3 nucleotides are TGTGCCAGCAGCTTATCCCCAGGGAGAGCTAACTATGGCTACACCTTC.

The chain uses TRBV7-2 and TRBJ2-7; no clear D gene. Germline V gene lookup returns CDR1 SGHTA and CDR2 FQGNSA. CDR3 length: 13 residues. With 0 bases removed from V and 6 bases from J, the gap between germline ends came to 9 bases. The CDR3 nucleotides read TGTGCCAGCAGCTTAGCCTTCCGGGTCGAGCAGTACTTC. It is translated as CASSLAFRVEQYF. The full variable domain, completed using reference TRBV7-2 and TRBJ2-7, is GAGVSQSPSNKVTEKGKDVELRCDPISGHTALYWYRQSLGQGLEFLIYFQGNSAPDKSGLPSDRFSAERTGGSVSTLTIQRTQQEDSAVYLCASSLAFRVEQYFGPGTRLTVT.

This clone was recorded a few times. The chain links TRBV30 to TRBJ1-1, with D hard to call. Germline V gene data show CDR1 as GTSNPN and CDR2 as SVGIG (reference sequence). The CDR3 is 15 residues long. Trimming shortened V by 3 bases and J by 3 bases, and 17 bases separated the two germline ends. The CDR3 protein is CAWSGASIAYTEAFF. The CDR3 DNA is TGTGCCTGGAGCGGAGCATCGATAGCGTACACTGAAGCTTTCTTT.

The chain recombines TRBV28 with TRBJ1-2; TRBD1 aligns across 9 bases. The J segment lost 7 bases and the V segment lost 3 bases, leaving 6 bases of the junction unmatched. Germline assignment: CDR1 MDHEN and CDR2 SYDVKM. The CDR3 has 14 amino acids. CDR3 protein: CASSLGDRASGYTF. CDR3 DNA sequence: TGTGCCAGCAGTTTGGGGGACAGGGCTTCTGGCTACACCTTC.

The chain combines TRBV18 with TRBJ1-2; D is perhaps TRBD1 (6 bases). Trimming left V 3 bases short and J 1 base short, with 15 bases between. This CDR3 has 16 amino acids. CDR1 is KGHSH, CDR2 LQKENI, per germline. The CDR3 is CASSPTAGQFNYGYTF. In nucleotides, the CDR3 is TGTGCCAGCTCACCCACTGCAGGACAGTTTAACTATGGCTACACCTTC.

The chain is built from TRBV9 and TRBJ2-5; D is undetermined. Near its end, the DNA agrees better with TRBJ2-7, so the J call may be wrong. This CDR3 region has 13 residues. Germline CDR1 is SGDLS and CDR2 is YYNGEE. The CDR3 coding sequence is TGTGCCAGCAGCGTTGGGGTTGGGGACGAGCAGTACTTC. It translates to CASSVGVGDEQYF.

Of note for this clone: The junction and the germline gene differ at one end; a read error may be behind it. Other DNA sequences in the same sample also yield this CDR3. This chain joins TRBV5-1 and TRBJ2-5; possibly TRBD2 for D (6 bases). Germline V gene sequence: CDR1 SGHRS, CDR2 YFSETQ. The CDR3 runs to 14 residues. The CDR3 spells CASRGAGGGETQYF. The CDR3 nucleotides read TGCGCCAGCAGAGGAGCGGGCGGCGGAGAGACTCAGTACTTC. The full variable domain, in which reference TRBV5-1 and TRBJ2-5 provide the parts outside the CDR3, is KAGVTQTPRYLIKTRGQQVTLSCSPISGHRSVSWYQQTPGQGLQFLFEYFSETQRNKGNFPGRFSGRQFSNSRSEMNVSTLELGDSALYLCASRGAGGGETQYFGPGTRLLVL.

This rearrangement joins TRBV6-5 to TRBJ1-1; 9 bases fit TRBD1. Germline trimming cut 7 bases from V and 1 base from J; bases unmatched to any gene: 4. This CDR3 comprises 14 residues. Germline assignment: CDR1 MNHEY and CDR2 SVGAGI. CDR3 DNA sequence: TGTGCCAGCAAATCGGACAGGGGGAACACTGAAGCTTTCTTT. The encoded protein is CASKSDRGNTEAFF.

V gene TRBV7-3 combines with J gene TRBJ2-3; TRBD1 or TRBD2 may be the D gene (5 bases each). The CDR3 runs to 14 residues. Deletions cut 4 bases from V and 4 bases from J, with 12 bases between. From germline, CDR1 is SGHTA and CDR2 FQGTGA. CDR3: CASSSTARADTQYF. The CDR3 coding sequence is TGTGCCAGCAGCTCGACAGCGAGGGCAGATACGCAGTATTTT.

V and J are TRBV27 and TRBJ2-5; D call uncertain. Trimming removed 5 bases at V and 2 bases at J, with 18 bases between. Germline V CDR1 and CDR2: MNHEY, SMNVEV (reference sequence). The CDR3 totals 16 residues. This CDR3 reads CASSDLGKTTQETQYF. For the CDR3, the DNA is TGTGCCAGCAGTGACCTAGGGAAAACAACTCAAGAGACCCAGTACTTC.

CDR3 DNA: TGTGCCAGCTCACCACCGTATGGGACAGGGAATTCGAACACCGGGGAGCTGTTTTTT. Translating gives CASSPPYGTGNSNTGELFF. V and J are TRBV18 and TRBJ2-2; 9 nucleotides match TRBD1. The V gene end was trimmed by 0 bases and the J gene end by 0 bases; junction bases not matched to a gene: 8. This CDR3 has 19 amino acids. Looked up from germline, CDR1 is KGHSH and CDR2 is LQKENI.

V and J are TRBV10-3 and TRBJ2-7; 12 bases align to TRBD2. CDR3 size: 16 residues. V dropped 6 bases and J dropped 4; count of bases not matched to a gene: 10. CDR1 ENHRY and CDR2 SYGVKD come from the germline V gene. In nucleotides, the CDR3 is TGTGCCATCAGGGAGGGCGCTAGCGGGGGGGCGTACGAGCAGTACTTC. Its translation: CAIREGASGGAYEQYF.

The rearrangement uses TRBV9 and TRBJ2-7; D is tentatively TRBD1 or TRBD2 (5 bases each). This CDR3 is 15 amino acids long. Germline CDR1 is SGDLS and CDR2 is YYNGEE. V lost 3 bases to trimming and J lost 1 base, with 14 bases between them. CDR3 coding DNA: TGTGCCAGCAGCGCCGGGGACGCTCCATCCTACGAGCAGTACTTC. Amino acids: CASSAGDAPSYEQYF.